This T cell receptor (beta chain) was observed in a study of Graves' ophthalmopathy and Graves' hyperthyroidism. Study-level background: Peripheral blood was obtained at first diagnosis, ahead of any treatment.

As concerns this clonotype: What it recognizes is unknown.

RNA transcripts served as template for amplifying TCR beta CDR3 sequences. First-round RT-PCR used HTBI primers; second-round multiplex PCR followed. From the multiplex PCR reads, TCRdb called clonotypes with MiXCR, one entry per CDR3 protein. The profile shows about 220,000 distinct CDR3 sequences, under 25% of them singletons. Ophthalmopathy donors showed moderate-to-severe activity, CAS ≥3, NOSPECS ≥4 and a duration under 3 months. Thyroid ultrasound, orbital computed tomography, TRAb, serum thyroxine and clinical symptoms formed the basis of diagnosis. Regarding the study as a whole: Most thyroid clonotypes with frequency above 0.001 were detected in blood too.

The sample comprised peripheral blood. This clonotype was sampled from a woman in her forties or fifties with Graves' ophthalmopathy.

This chain's CDR3 is CSVDRGRQETQYF. CDR3 nucleotides: TGCAGCGTCGACAGGGGGCGACAGGAGACCCAGTACTTC. The V and J genes are TRBV29-1 and TRBJ2-5, with 10 bases matching TRBD1. Germline V gene data show CDR1 as SQVTM and CDR2 as ANQGSEA. The V gene end was trimmed by 6 bases and the J gene end by 5 bases; junction bases not matched to a gene: 6. The CDR3 is 13 amino acids.